The sequence of this TCR beta chain was determined in a study of blood T cell repertoires in COVID-19 (dated by TCRdb to about 2020). With respect to the entire study: Samples covering the acute and convalescent phases of COVID-19 were provided by collaborators in the United States, Italy and Spain. The prospective study material was composed of cDNA or gDNA derived from T cells, B-cell-depleted T cells, or PBMCs. Subjects who had been exposed to COVID-19, were actively infected with it, or had recovered from it provided the deeply sampled blood TCRbeta repertoires that made up the dataset. The repertoires were made available in a free public database intended to serve as a resource for research on the immune response to SARS-CoV-2. Samples came from the ongoing ImmuneRACE study (first 160 participants) plus 1,254 subjects from 6 global collaborators. The sample metadata nearly always contained a de-identified subject ID, COVID-19 status, age in years and sex. Where available, HLA class I and class II types were taken from metadata supplied by the sample provider and were not determined by assay-based typing. Broad study findings and their caveats: Clinical and demographic metadata were provided uncurated, with the amount varying by source and participant.

V loses 6 bases, J loses 0 bases, and the germline ends lie 11 bases apart. The CDR3 covers 15 residues, taking in both the cysteine and the phenylalanine. Here the CDR3 DNA is all that survives: 45 bases in frame from base 1. Looking up the germline V gene (reference sequence) yields CDR1 LNHDA and CDR2 SQIVND. The immunoSEQ Assay, a bias-controlled multiplex PCR, was used to amplify TCRbeta CDR3 regions from genomic DNA. Turning to the authors' computational methods: The number of nucleated cells in each sample was estimated from the amplification of reference gene primers within the assay. Sequence reads were collapsed and filtered to measure the absolute abundance of every unique TCRbeta CDR3 rearrangement. For each sample, productive Simpson clonality was calculated as the square root of Simpson's diversity index across productive rearrangements. Imported from immuneACCESS, the table was reduced by TCRdb to in-frame sequences with V and J called. These copies leave out some clones; in studies compared against another copy, an unresolved V gene accounts for under half, and the cause of the remainder is not known. The V and J calls and clone size come from that table; D and trimming were worked out from the DNA. The sample table shows about 220,000 clones, and less than 90% are seen once. The ten largest clones represent 15% to 20% of the sample.

The collaborating institutions used their own protocols to collect whole blood in K2EDTA tubes. For TCRbeta analysis, collaborator samples were shipped as frozen whole blood, as isolated PBMCs, or as DNA extracted from either sample type. A remark on this clone: Which antigen it targets is not known. It has no much larger one-base neighbor in the sample; base qualities were not kept.

The V and J segments used are TRBV19 and TRBJ2-2; TRBD1 is a weak D gene call, 6 bases matching. Specimen: peripheral blood. This TCR came from a man between 25 and 39 years old with active or convalescent COVID-19. Read as DNA, the sequence is TGTGCCAGTAGACTCCGGGACACGAACACCGGGGAGCTGTTTTTT. This sequence encodes CASRLRDTNTGELFF.